These T cell receptor beta chains were read from a single sample in a study of OX40 agonist ivuxolimab in advanced cancers. Clones were read by immunoSEQ multiplex PCR, and TCRdb kept only the in-frame ones, dropping some. The sample lists tens of thousands of clones, about 88% seen once, with 25% to 30% in the top ten. The starting material was CD4+ or CD8+ T cells sorted from blood, obtained in a trial of the OX40 agonist ivuxolimab. These TCRs come from an adult with an advanced solid tumor such as melanoma, head and neck, liver or kidney cancer. The CDR3 runs from the conserved cysteine through the conserved F or W.

>TRBJ1-2|TRBV27
CASTRLGTALGYGYTF
>TRBJ2-4|TRBV9
CASSASGFGGTKNIQYF
>TRBJ2-3|TRBV4-1
CASSPSDYHGVTDTQYF
>TRBJ2-3|TRBV9
CASSVNRGADTQYF
>TRBJ2-7|TRBV10-1
CASSSGTTYEQYF
>TRBJ1-6|TRBV19
CASSVRSYNSPLHF
>TRBJ2-1|TRBV7-3
CASSLSLAGNEQFF
>TRBJ2-7|TRBV7-6
CASSLGGGIEQYF
>TRBJ2-7|TRBV5-1
CASGQQGAHEQYF
>TRBJ1-3|TRBV29-1
CSVDSAVNTIYF
>TRBJ1-2|TRBV27
CASSFSMGQAFYGYTF
>TRBJ1-1|TRBV7-3
CASSLNRAPNTEAFF
>TRBJ1-5|TRBV9
CASSAGGGNQPQHF
>TRBJ2-7|TRBV10-3
CAISEVKVEQYF
>TRBJ2-5|TRBV20-1
CSAGRQETQYF
>TRBJ2-3|TRBV11-2
CASSLTASSDTQYF
>TRBJ2-1|TRBV15
CATSRGGQVEQFF
>TRBJ2-7|TRBV2
CASRLTYYEQYF
>TRBJ2-1|TRBV6-4
CASSEVSGSYNEQFF
>TRBJ2-3|TRBV6-6
CASSSLAGEVDTQYF
>TRBJ1-5|TRBV28
CASSDRTGNQPQHF
>TRBJ1-2|TRBV29-1
CSVEDRDRAFGYGYTF
>TRBJ2-1|TRBV7-3
CASSLTRAGHNEQFF
>TRBJ2-7|TRBV4-1
CASSQGNQGSAYEQYF
>TRBJ2-7|TRBV28
CASSNRQDSSYEQYF
>TRBJ2-4|TRBV4-1
CASSRIRGNIQYF
>TRBJ2-7|TRBV27
CASSFAGFSYEQYF
>TRBJ2-7|TRBV7-9
CASSPGTGPYEQYF
>TRBJ2-7|TRBV11-2
CASSTLRTGMVYEQYF
>TRBJ2-1|TRBV10-3
CANSLSGASYNEQFF
>TRBJ2-1|TRBV18
CASSPGQSSYNEQFF
>TRBJ2-1|TRBV4-1
CASSHLSGRPDNEQFF
>TRBJ2-2|TRBV9
CASNSGYRELFF